This T cell receptor (beta chain) was sequenced during a study of cytomegalovirus exposure and HLA in healthy donors. Whole-study context: The same platform as the approximately 730 first-cohort repertoires was used for the 90 to 150 validation repertoires, a later analysis reported.

The ends lost 6 bases at V and 5 bases at J; junction bases unmatched: 12. The V gene's germline CDR1 is SGHTA and CDR2 FQGNSA. CDR3 length equals 16 residues. The study's findings and limits: Cytomegalovirus status was reportedly diagnosed by the classifier with high sensitivity and specificity. Most sequenced TCRs were rare (though some public TCRs occurred in many donors).

Only in-frame clones appear in the TCRdb table, and some are missing; sequencing was by immunoSEQ multiplex PCR. Of 160,000 or so clones listed, about four fifths are singletons. The validation cohort, a group of 90 to 150 subjects, included the donors and was separate from the approximately 670-subject first cohort. On this clone itself: The antigen remains unidentified.

Material: PBMCs. The chain employs TRBV7-2 and TRBJ1-4; 7 bases align to TRBD1. The sequence was obtained from a man aged 25 to 40 in good health and CMV-seropositive. The CDR3, as DNA: TGTGCCAGCAGTCTAACTCGGGACAGTTCGAATGAAAAACTGTTTTTT. This gives the protein CASSLTRDSSNEKLFF.